This T cell receptor beta chain was recovered during a study of siplizumab effects on memory and regulatory T cells. Findings and caveats of the study: Alloreactive sequences tracing back to unstimulated CD4+ memory cells fell significantly with siplizumab.

The CDR3 loop spans 16 amino acids. Germline V gene sequence: CDR1 LGHNA, CDR2 YSLEER. V was clipped by 0 bases and J by 7 bases; unmatched bases: 5. This table comes from immunoSEQ multiplex PCR, and its TCRdb copy is limited to in-frame clones, with some not included. The sample records some 90,000 clones, 75% to 90% being singletons. Regarding this clone: The antigen remains unidentified.

The receptor comes from a human donor in good health. V usage is TRBV4-3 and J usage is TRBJ1-4; 10 positions match TRBD1. The sequenced sample consisted of CD4+ T cells sorted from blood. As DNA, the CDR3 is TGCGCCAGCAGCCAAGATCTTCGGACAGGGGGTGAAAAACTGTTTTTT. Translated: CASSQDLRTGGEKLFF.